The T cell receptor (beta chain) under discussion was sequenced for a study of tumor and adjacent non-tumor tissue in lung cancer. Study context: There were around 11 adenocarcinoma, 2 squamous cell carcinoma and 1 small cell lung cancer cases.

The germline V gene has CDR1 MDHEN and CDR2 SYDVKM. There are 12 residues in the CDR3. With respect to this clonotype: A much larger clone differs from this one at a single base, so this may be a read error.

A modified ARM-PCR protocol with three rounds of nested PCR amplified TCRbeta. TCRdb fed the multiplex PCR reads into MiXCR, producing one record per CDR3 protein. The table shows about 66,000 distinct CDR3 sequences, with about 80% occurring only once. This sample's RNA came from whole unsorted tissue. Donors were chemotherapy-naive, newly diagnosed lung cancer surgical patients in China, August–November 2014. The sequencing sample was made of lung tumor tissue. This TCR came from a man aged 55 to 69 with non-small cell lung cancer. This rearrangement joins TRBV28 to TRBJ2-7; no clear D. In DNA form, the CDR3 reads TGTGCCAGCAGGTTAGGCTCCTCCGAGCAGTGCTTC. Amino acid sequence: CASRLGSSEQCF.